Listed below are T cell receptor beta chains from one sample, sequenced in a study of CD8+ T cells in alopecia areata. Repertoires were generated with immunoSEQ multiplex PCR, while TCRdb's copy carries only in-frame clones and drops some. The repertoire has around 180,000 clones, roughly 70% of them found once; the top ten carry about 1.3%. The sample in question was CD4+ T cells sorted from blood, obtained around week 50, from a patient treated with tofacitinib. The receptors shown here come from a human donor with alopecia areata. Both conserved end residues are part of each CDR3. Fields, in order: CDR3 DNA, CDR3 protein, D gene, clone size, V gene, J gene. D genes are given only for firm matches. Where a row states a size, it is once, few, many or the class of an expanded clone; other rows omit it.

DNA: TGCAGCGTTTCGGGACAGGGGGCTTACGAGCAGTGCTTC
CDR3: CSVSGQGAYEQCF
D: TRBD1
size: -
V: TRBV29-1
J: TRBJ2-7

DNA: TGTGCCAGTAGCGCAGTACCGGTAGGCAATCAGCCCCAGCATTTT
CDR3: CASSAVPVGNQPQHF
D: -
size: -
V: TRBV19
J: TRBJ1-5

DNA: TGCAGCGTTGAGAAATCCGATACGCAGTATTTT
CDR3: CSVEKSDTQYF
D: -
size: -
V: TRBV29-1
J: TRBJ2-3

DNA: TGCAGCGTTGACGGCAGCACAGATACGCAGTATTTT
CDR3: CSVDGSTDTQYF
D: -
size: few
V: TRBV29-1
J: TRBJ2-3

DNA: TGTGCCAGCAGCCTGGGGGGCGTGGGGTATGAAAAACTGTTTTTT
CDR3: CASSLGGVGYEKLFF
D: -
size: few
V: TRBV28
J: TRBJ1-4

DNA: TGCAGCGCGGGGAGGTTCGGTAATGAAAAACTGTTTTTT
CDR3: CSAGRFGNEKLFF
D: -
size: -
V: TRBV29-1
J: TRBJ1-4

DNA: TGCGCCAGCAGCCAAGATATGAACACTGAAGCTTTCTTT
CDR3: CASSQDMNTEAFF
D: -
size: few
V: TRBV4-3
J: TRBJ1-1

DNA: TGTGCCGGCGGACAGGGATCCTACGAGCAGTACTTC
CDR3: CAGGQGSYEQYF
D: TRBD1
size: -
V: TRBV6-6
J: TRBJ2-7

DNA: TGTGCCAGCAGCCGAAGGACTGAAGCTTTCTTT
CDR3: CASSRRTEAFF
D: -
size: few
V: TRBV25-1
J: TRBJ1-1

DNA: TGTGCCAGCAGCTTTGGGAGGCCAGAGGAGCAGTACTTC
CDR3: CASSFGRPEEQYF
D: -
size: -
V: TRBV5-6
J: TRBJ2-7

DNA: TGCGCCAGCACCCCGACGACTAGCGGGGTGACAGATACGCAGTATTTT
CDR3: CASTPTTSGVTDTQYF
D: TRBD2
size: few
V: TRBV5-1
J: TRBJ2-3

DNA: TGCGCCAGCAGCGGTACGAGGGACCAAGAGACCCAGTACTTC
CDR3: CASSGTRDQETQYF
D: -
size: -
V: TRBV5-1
J: TRBJ2-5

DNA: TGTGCCATAGGGGGCTCACCCCTCCACTTT
CDR3: CAIGGSPLHF
D: TRBD1
size: -
V: TRBV6-4
J: TRBJ1-6

DNA: TGCGCCAGCAGCTTGGCTAGATCCTCCTACGAGCAGTACTTC
CDR3: CASSLARSSYEQYF
D: -
size: few
V: TRBV5-1
J: TRBJ2-7

DNA: TGTGCCTGGAGTGGCCCAAAAGGGCAGCCCCAGCATTTT
CDR3: CAWSGPKGQPQHF
D: -
size: -
V: TRBV30
J: TRBJ1-5

DNA: TGCAGCGTTGAAGATCTTCGGCGGGGAGAGACCCAGTACTTC
CDR3: CSVEDLRRGETQYF
D: -
size: -
V: TRBV29-1
J: TRBJ2-5

DNA: TGTGCCAGCAGCGTGGAGGTAGGCACAGATACGCAGTATTTT
CDR3: CASSVEVGTDTQYF
D: -
size: -
V: TRBV9
J: TRBJ2-3

DNA: TGTGCCAGCAGCCAAGCACAGGGGGTTGGGACTGAAGCTTTCTTT
CDR3: CASSQAQGVGTEAFF
D: TRBD1
size: -
V: TRBV14
J: TRBJ1-1

DNA: TGTGCCAGCAGTGCTCCAGGGGGCCAGATTAACTATGGCTACACCTTC
CDR3: CASSAPGGQINYGYTF
D: TRBD1
size: -
V: TRBV2
J: TRBJ1-2

DNA: TGCGCCAGCAGCCAACAACTAGGCTTTGAGCAGTTCTTC
CDR3: CASSQQLGFEQFF
D: -
size: once
V: TRBV4-1
J: TRBJ2-1

DNA: TGTGCCAGCAGCTTCCCAGGGGGCGCCGAGCAGTACTTC
CDR3: CASSFPGGAEQYF
D: TRBD1
size: -
V: TRBV7-8
J: TRBJ2-7

DNA: TGTGCCAGCAGCTCCCCGGGACAGGGGGCAGAGAAAACCGGGGAGCTGTTTTTT
CDR3: CASSSPGQGAEKTGELFF
D: TRBD1
size: -
V: TRBV13
J: TRBJ2-2

DNA: TGCAGTGCCGAAATAGCCTACGAGCAGTACTTC
CDR3: CSAEIAYEQYF
D: -
size: few
V: TRBV20-1
J: TRBJ2-7

DNA: TGCGCCAGCAGCTTGGAGGGGGCTAAATACGAGCAGTACTTC
CDR3: CASSLEGAKYEQYF
D: TRBD1
size: -
V: TRBV5-1
J: TRBJ2-7

DNA: TGTGCCAGCAGTCGGGGACAGACCCCGCCAGGCTACACCTTC
CDR3: CASSRGQTPPGYTF
D: TRBD1
size: -
V: TRBV2
J: TRBJ1-2

DNA: TGTGCCAGCAGTGTGGGACGGCCCACAGATACGCAGTATTTT
CDR3: CASSVGRPTDTQYF
D: -
size: -
V: TRBV27
J: TRBJ2-3

DNA: TGCAGCGGCGGCCGGGCCCAAGAGACCCAGTACTTC
CDR3: CSGGRAQETQYF
D: -
size: -
V: TRBV29-1
J: TRBJ2-5

DNA: TGTGCCTGGAGTGTACAAGGGGGCCCGAACACTGAAGCTTTCTTT
CDR3: CAWSVQGGPNTEAFF
D: TRBD1
size: -
V: TRBV30
J: TRBJ1-1

DNA: TGTGCCAGCAGCTCCGGGACAGGGAATTTGGTCGCAGATACGCAGTATTTT
CDR3: CASSSGTGNLVADTQYF
D: TRBD1
size: -
V: TRBV5-8
J: TRBJ2-3

DNA: TGTGCCAGCAAACTAACAGGGTCGGCCTACGAGCAGTACTTC
CDR3: CASKLTGSAYEQYF
D: -
size: -
V: TRBV27
J: TRBJ2-7

DNA: TGTGCCAGCAGTCCGAGGCAGGGAAACATTCAGTACTTC
CDR3: CASSPRQGNIQYF
D: -
size: -
V: TRBV7-2
J: TRBJ2-4

DNA: TGTGCCAGCAGCTTGCCGACCAAAGAGACCCAGTACTTC
CDR3: CASSLPTKETQYF
D: -
size: few
V: TRBV5-4
J: TRBJ2-5

DNA: TGTGCCAGCTCCCGGCTAGTCAATGAGCAGTTCTTC
CDR3: CASSRLVNEQFF
D: -
size: -
V: TRBV7-2
J: TRBJ2-1

DNA: TGTGCCAGCAGCTTACCCCGGCGGATGGGACAGGGAAAAGCTTTCTTT
CDR3: CASSLPRRMGQGKAFF
D: TRBD1
size: -
V: TRBV7-9
J: TRBJ1-1

DNA: TGTGCCAGCAGTGAATGGGGGAGAAACACTGAAGCTTTCTTT
CDR3: CASSEWGRNTEAFF
D: -
size: -
V: TRBV25-1
J: TRBJ1-1

DNA: TGTGCCAGCAGTGAGGGGGACTACGAGCAGTACTTC
CDR3: CASSEGDYEQYF
D: -
size: -
V: TRBV2
J: TRBJ2-7

DNA: TGCAGCGCGGGATACTCCTACGAGCAGTACTTC
CDR3: CSAGYSYEQYF
D: -
size: few
V: TRBV29-1
J: TRBJ2-7

DNA: TGTGCCAGCAGCTCCGGGGGGTTAGATACGCAGTATTTT
CDR3: CASSSGGLDTQYF
D: TRBD2
size: -
V: TRBV5-4
J: TRBJ2-3

DNA: TGTGCCAGCAGCCGCCAATTAGGTCCTAGCGGGGGGCATGAGCAGTTCTTC
CDR3: CASSRQLGPSGGHEQFF
D: TRBD2
size: -
V: TRBV14
J: TRBJ2-1

DNA: TGTGCCAGCAGTGGCCAAGCGGGCTCCTACAATGAGCAGTTCTTC
CDR3: CASSGQAGSYNEQFF
D: -
size: few
V: TRBV2
J: TRBJ2-1

DNA: TGTGCCAGCAGCGGCGGGACTGCGTATGGCTACACCTTC
CDR3: CASSGGTAYGYTF
D: -
size: -
V: TRBV9
J: TRBJ1-2

DNA: TGTGCCTGGAGTGTTGCCCGGAACCTAAACTACGAGCAGTACTTC
CDR3: CAWSVARNLNYEQYF
D: -
size: few
V: TRBV30
J: TRBJ2-7

DNA: TGCGCCAGCAGCCAGAATAGCGGGGGGGCAGATACGCAGTATTTT
CDR3: CASSQNSGGADTQYF
D: TRBD2
size: -
V: TRBV5-1
J: TRBJ2-3

DNA: TGTGCCAGCAGCTTGGGAATGGGCAGGAAACAAGAGACCCAGTACTTC
CDR3: CASSLGMGRKQETQYF
D: -
size: -
V: TRBV5-4
J: TRBJ2-5

DNA: TGTGCCTGGAGTCAAGGGACAGGGGTATTTCCTTTCTTT
CDR3: CAWSQGTGVFPFF
D: TRBD1
size: -
V: TRBV30
J: TRBJ1-1

DNA: TGTGCCAGCAGCTTAGGCATGGGGATCGCAACTAATGAAAAACTGTTTTTT
CDR3: CASSLGMGIATNEKLFF
D: -
size: few
V: TRBV7-2
J: TRBJ1-4

DNA: TGTGCCAGCAGCGTTGGAGTTTCTTACCAAGAGACCCAGTACTTC
CDR3: CASSVGVSYQETQYF
D: -
size: -
V: TRBV9
J: TRBJ2-5

DNA: TGTGCCAGCAGCTTAGAGACAGTCGAAAAACTGTTTTTT
CDR3: CASSLETVEKLFF
D: -
size: -
V: TRBV7-9
J: TRBJ1-4

DNA: TGTGCCTGGAGTGACAGGGTGCCCCCCAGTAATGAGCAGTTCTTC
CDR3: CAWSDRVPPSNEQFF
D: -
size: -
V: TRBV30
J: TRBJ2-1